This T cell receptor beta chain came from a study of blood T cell repertoires in COVID-19. For the study at large: Acute-phase and convalescent COVID-19 samples originated in the United States, Italy and Spain.

As processed by the authors: Reference gene primers were amplified, and this amplification served to estimate nucleated cell counts. Some clones are missing from TCRdb's copy, which holds only in-frame ones; the method was immunoSEQ multiplex PCR. V, J and clone size are those of that table, while D and trimming were read from the DNA. The data hold about 190,000 clones, with 88% observed a single time. V lost 0 bases and J 7 bases, leaving 12 bases between the germline ends. Germline CDR1 is GTSNPN and CDR2 is SVGIG (reference sequence). The CDR3 length is 13 residues. The chain couples TRBV30 to TRBJ1-2; the D is unclear. This sequence originates from a woman in her thirties or forties who had recovered from COVID-19. What was sequenced was peripheral blood. The CDR3 nucleotides read TGTGCCTGGAGTGTACGAGGTACGGTTGGCTACACCTTC. This translates into CAWSVRGTVGYTF. The full variable domain, with the rest looked up from reference TRBV30 and TRBJ1-2, is SQTIHQWPATLVQPVGSPLSLECTVEGTSNPNLYWYRQAAGRGLQLLFYSVGIGQISSEVPQNLSASRPQDRQFILSSKKLLLSDSGFYLCAWSVRGTVGYTFGSGTRLTVV.